These 11 T cell receptor beta chains came from one sample sequenced in a study of T cell repertoires in cytomegalovirus infection. Their antigens remain unidentified. TCRdb fed the reads into MiXCR, producing one record per CDR3 protein. The sample lists about 900,000 distinct CDR3 sequences, roughly 30% occurring once. Sequenced here: cultured CD8+ T cells from PBMCs, sampled from culture after CMV antigen stimulation. The receptors were sampled from a human donor in good health (CMV status not recorded). Some clones in this sample may be carry-over from other donors' samples.

This chain connects TRBV25-1 to TRBJ2-7, with D perhaps matching TRBD1 or TRBD2 (5 bases each). Looked up from germline, CDR1 is MGHDK and CDR2 is SYGVNS. The V and J ends lost 3 bases and 5 bases respectively, with 14 bases between them. The CDR3 has 14 amino acids. CDR3 sequence (DNA): TGTGCCAGCAGTGACAACTGGGACGGTAACGAGCAGTACTTC. Protein: CASSDNWDGNEQYF.

This chain connects TRBV7-2 to TRBJ2-5; D uncertain. The V end lost 2 bases, the J end lost 5 bases, and 9 bases lay between the germline ends. Per the germline V gene, CDR1 is SGHTA and CDR2 is FQGNSA. The CDR3 totals 13 residues. This CDR3 is CASSLILAETQYF. The CDR3 DNA is TGTGCCAGCAGCTTAATACTCGCGGAGACCCAGTACTTC.

The genes are TRBV4-3 and TRBJ2-3; D gene unclear. CDR1 and CDR2 from the germline V gene are LGHNA and YSLEER. This CDR3 region has 15 residues. V gave up 0 bases and J gave up 0 bases, with 7 bases separating them. In DNA form, the CDR3 reads TGCGCCAGCAGCCAAGAGTCGGGCAGCACAGATACGCAGTATTTT. Translating gives CASSQESGSTDTQYF.

Only a few counts were recorded for this clonotype. The chain uses TRBV7-9 and TRBJ1-3; no firm D call. Germline CDR1 SEHNR, CDR2 FQNEAQ (reference sequence). Trimming shortened V by 1 base and J by 0 bases, and 10 bases separated the two germline ends. There are 16 residues in the CDR3. The CDR3 protein is CASSLVQAHSGNTIYF. CDR3 sequence (DNA): TGTGCCAGCAGCTTAGTTCAGGCTCACTCTGGAAACACCATATATTTT. Full variable domain (remainder filled in from reference TRBV7-9 and TRBJ1-3): DTGVSQNPRHKITKRGQNVTFRCDPISEHNRLYWYRQTLGQGPEFLTYFQNEAQLEKSRLLSDRFSAERPKGSFSTLEIQRTEQGDSAMYLCASSLVQAHSGNTIYFGEGSWLTVV.

The chain links TRBV7-9 to TRBJ1-2; D ambiguous. The germline V and J ends were trimmed by 5 bases and 8 bases, with 9 bases remaining between them. CDR3 length: 11 residues. Per the germline V gene, CDR1 is SEHNR and CDR2 is FQNEAQ (reference sequence). As DNA, the CDR3 is TGTGCCAGCAGCCCCCCCCAAGGCTACACCTTC. Amino acid sequence: CASSPPQGYTF.

This clonotype was counted between two and nine times. V and J are TRBV5-4 and TRBJ2-1, with D possibly TRBD1 on 6 matching bases. The V end lost 4 bases, the J end lost 9 bases, and 11 bases lay between the germline ends. This CDR3 has 12 residues. Germline V gene data show CDR1 as SGHNT and CDR2 as YYREEE (reference sequence). The CDR3 sequence is CASSQTGTEQFF. DNA for the CDR3: TGTGCCAGCAGCCAAACAGGGACTGAGCAGTTCTTC.

The chain uses TRBV28 and TRBJ2-3; unclear D gene. CDR1 MDHEN and CDR2 SYDVKM come from the germline V gene. Trimming pared 6 bases from V and 1 base from J, leaving 14 bases between. CDR3 length: 15 amino acids. The CDR3: CASSSDQGGTDTQYF. The CDR3 nucleotides are TGTGCCAGCAGCTCAGATCAAGGAGGCACAGATACGCAGTATTTT.

This clonotype was recorded a few times. The CDR3 coding sequence is TGTGCCAGCAGCATGAGACAGGTGAACACTGAAGCTTTCTTT. The encoded protein is CASSMRQVNTEAFF. The chain employs TRBV7-2 and TRBJ1-1; D possibly corresponds to TRBD1 (6 bases). Germline CDR1 is SGHTA and CDR2 is FQGNSA. The CDR3 is made up of 14 amino acids. V lost 5 bases to trimming and J lost 0 bases, with 10 bases between them.

This clonotype was detected only a few times. J is TRBJ2-2 and V is TRBV7-9; D possibly corresponds to TRBD1 (6 bases). The CDR3 covers 14 residues. V lost 4 bases to trimming and J lost 6 bases, with 12 bases between them. CDR1 and CDR2 from the germline V gene are SEHNR and FQNEAQ (reference sequence). CDR3 protein: CASSYRTDAGELFF. The CDR3 DNA reads TGTGCCAGCAGCTACCGGACAGATGCCGGGGAGCTGTTTTTT.

The chain employs TRBV18 and TRBJ1-1, with no clear D. V was trimmed by 6 bases and J by 4 bases, leaving 18 bases between them. CDR1 and CDR2 (germline): KGHSH, LQKENI. The CDR3 spans 15 residues. The CDR3 sequence is CASSDGIGVTTEAFF. In nucleotides, the CDR3 is TGTGCCAGCTCCGACGGGATCGGGGTGACCACTGAAGCTTTCTTT.

This rearrangement joins TRBV12-3 or TRBV12-4 to TRBJ2-3; TRBD1 agrees at 7 bases. This CDR3 has 17 residues. V lost 4 bases and J lost 0; bases outside the gene matches: 10. DNA for the CDR3: TGTGCCAGCAGTTACATTGCAGGGACAGATAGCACAGATACGCAGTATTTT. It encodes CASSYIAGTDSTDTQYF.